One and the same sample provided the 31 T cell receptor beta chains below, sequenced in a study of cytomegalovirus exposure and HLA in healthy donors. 60 Vbeta and 13 Jbeta primers were used in PCR. Produced via immunoSEQ multiplex PCR; TCRdb's table is partial and in-frame only. The sample includes more than 110,000 clones, 77% of them seen just once. The sample was PBMCs. These receptors were collected from a male donor in good health and CMV-seronegative.

The V and J genes are TRBV4-3 and TRBJ2-1, with TRBD2 identical over 8 bases. This CDR3 is built from 18 residues. With 0 bases clipped from V and 5 bases from J, the junction kept 12 bases outside the gene matches. CDR1 is LGHNA, CDR2 YSLEER, per germline. The DNA of the CDR3 is TGCGCCAGCAGCCAAGATTTGAGGCCTAGCGGGTCAAACAATGAGCAGTTCTTC. Its translation: CASSQDLRPSGSNNEQFF.

This clone was found a few times. The gene calls are TRBV7-2 and TRBJ2-1; 7 nucleotides match TRBD2. There are 16 residues in the CDR3. CDR1 is SGHTA, CDR2 FQGNSA, per germline. The junction had 7 bases not matched to a gene; V was cut back by 1 base and J by 4 bases. The CDR3 coding sequence is TGTGCCAGCAGCTTAGAATCGGGAGGAGGGTACAATGAGCAGTTCTTC. This translates into CASSLESGGGYNEQFF. Based on the CDR3 plus reference TRBV7-2 and TRBJ2-1, the full variable domain is GAGVSQSPSNKVTEKGKDVELRCDPISGHTALYWYRQSLGQGLEFLIYFQGNSAPDKSGLPSDRFSAERTGGSVSTLTIQRTQQEDSAVYLCASSLESGGGYNEQFFGPGTRLTVL.

The chain links TRBV4-3 to TRBJ2-7; 8 bases are shared with TRBD2. The CDR3 runs to 15 residues. The germline CDR1 and CDR2 sequences are LGHNA and YSLEER. Trimming cost V 5 bases and J 1 base; bases outside gene matches: 7. CDR3 coding DNA: TGCGCCAGCAGCTCCCGGGGGGGCCGGTCCTACGAGCAGTACTTC. This encodes CASSSRGGRSYEQYF.

This sequence joins TRBV7-9 and TRBJ2-3, with 10 bases that match TRBD2. The V gene's germline CDR1 is SEHNR and CDR2 FQNEAQ (reference sequence). The CDR3 is made up of 15 amino acids. V lost 5 bases to trimming and J lost 6 bases; unmatched junction nucleotides: 8. The DNA of the CDR3 is TGTGCCAGCAGCGTTCGGAGTAGCGGGAGGGATACGCAGTATTTT. It translates to CASSVRSSGRDTQYF.

The chain links TRBV11-3 to TRBJ2-1; D ambiguous. Trimming removed 1 base at V and 6 bases at J, with 7 bases between. This CDR3 contains 13 residues. The germline V gene encodes CDR1 SGHNT and CDR2 YENEEA. DNA for the CDR3: TGTGCCAGCAGCTTAGGTAGGAGCAATGAGCAGTTCTTC. Its protein product is CASSLGRSNEQFF.

This clone was seen a handful of times. V and J are TRBV27 and TRBJ1-1; no reliable D call. Germline CDR1 reads MNHEY; CDR2 reads SMNVEV (reference sequence). V lost 4 bases and J lost 6, with 6 bases in between. This CDR3 spans 11 amino acids. The CDR3 is CASSSGAEAFF. The CDR3 nucleotides read TGTGCCAGCAGTTCCGGGGCTGAAGCTTTCTTT.

This chain joins TRBV7-3 and TRBJ2-1; D possibly corresponds to TRBD2 (6 bases). With 2 bases removed from V and 3 bases from J, the gap between germline ends came to 11 bases. The CDR3 runs 15 residues. Germline V CDR1 and CDR2: SGHTA, FQGTGA. CDR3 DNA: TGTGCCAGCAGCTTACCCGGGACTCACTACAATGAGCAGTTCTTC. It translates to CASSLPGTHYNEQFF.

There are a few counts of this clone. The CDR3 is CASSSGTTLSTDTQYF. The DNA of the CDR3 is TGTGCCAGCAGTTCCGGGACTACCCTCAGCACAGATACGCAGTATTTT. V gene TRBV27 combines with J gene TRBJ2-3; 7 bases align to TRBD2. The germline gives CDR1 MNHEY, CDR2 SMNVEV (reference sequence). V dropped 4 bases and J dropped 0; count of bases not matched to a gene: 7. The CDR3 extends over 16 amino acids.

This rearrangement joins TRBV18 to TRBJ1-1; D is unclear. Germline V lookup: CDR1 KGHSH, CDR2 LQKENI. Trimming removed 2 bases at V and 1 base at J, with 8 bases between. The CDR3 spans 14 residues. CDR3 DNA sequence: TGTGCCAGCTCACCAAAGGAGGGGAACACTGAAGCTTTCTTT. Protein product: CASSPKEGNTEAFF.

This clone turned up a few times. This chain links TRBV5-3 with TRBJ2-3, with 7 bases aligning to TRBD1. TRBV5-3 carries the ORF label, with uncertain function. This CDR3 contains 16 residues. The junction had 11 bases not matched to a gene; V was cut back by 5 bases and J by 2 bases. The CDR3 DNA follows: TGTGCCAGAAGTTGGGACAGACAGCATTCCACAGATACGCAGTATTTT. Translated, it gives CARSWDRQHSTDTQYF.

The chain links TRBV28 to TRBJ2-4; 9 nucleotides line up with TRBD2. The CDR3 extends over 14 amino acids. Trimming at V came to 8 bases and at J to 0 bases, leaving 2 bases not matched to a gene. CDR1 is MDHEN and CDR2 is SYDVKM in the germline V gene. The chain's CDR3 is CASSAGGAKNIQYF. For the CDR3, the DNA is TGTGCCAGCTCAGCGGGAGGAGCCAAAAACATTCAGTACTTC.

A note on this clone: The sample contains more than one DNA sequence encoding this CDR3. V and J are TRBV19 and TRBJ1-5; the D gene is possibly TRBD1 (6 bases). Germline values: CDR1 LNHDA, CDR2 SQIVND (reference sequence). The ends were cut back, 4 bases at V and 4 bases at J, with 11 bases in the middle. The CDR3 length is 14 residues. This CDR3 reads CASSTGQTNQPQHF. In DNA, the CDR3 is TGTGCCAGTAGTACCGGACAGACGAATCAGCCCCAGCATTTT.

The chain couples TRBV5-6 to TRBJ2-5, with D unclear. V shed 2 bases and J shed 0 bases, with 14 bases lying between them. Germline V gene data show CDR1 as SGHDT and CDR2 as YYEEEE. The CDR3 runs to 16 residues. The CDR3 DNA reads TGTGCCAGCAGCTTCCCAGGAATATCGTACCAAGAGACCCAGTACTTC. Its protein product is CASSFPGISYQETQYF.

Only one count was recorded for this clone. The chain combines TRBV11-2 with TRBJ2-3, with TRBD1 matching over 7 bases. With 5 bases clipped from V and 2 bases from J, the junction kept 10 bases outside the gene matches. Germline V gene sequence: CDR1 SGHAT, CDR2 FQNNGV. This CDR3 spans 16 amino acids. CDR3 DNA: TGTGCCAGCAGCCCACTTCCGGGACAGCACACAGATACGCAGTATTTT. As protein: CASSPLPGQHTDTQYF.

This chain links TRBV5-1 with TRBJ2-3, with TRBD1 as a possible D gene (6 bases). Trimming shortened V by 2 bases and J by 4 bases, and 14 bases separated the two germline ends. The length of the CDR3 is 15 residues. Germline V gene data show CDR1 as SGHRS and CDR2 as YFSETQ. The CDR3 protein is CASSLQGFGADTQYF. The CDR3 DNA reads as TGCGCCAGCAGCTTACAGGGTTTCGGGGCAGATACGCAGTATTTT.

The V gene is TRBV7-6, the J gene TRBJ2-5; 7 nucleotides match TRBD1. The CDR3 contains 15 residues. Germline lookup yields CDR1 SGHVS and CDR2 FNYEAQ. Trimming removed 5 bases from V and 5 bases from J; junction bases left unmatched: 11. The CDR3 bases are TGTGCCAGCAGCCCTAATACAGGGGTTGGGGAGACCCAGTACTTC. Its translation: CASSPNTGVGETQYF.

This rearrangement joins TRBV10-2 to TRBJ1-2; D ambiguous. The CDR3 spans 16 residues. Between the trimmed V and J ends, which lost 6 bases and 5 bases, there was a span of 22 bases. Per the germline V gene, CDR1 is WSHSY and CDR2 is SAAADI. The CDR3 coding sequence is TGCGCCAGCAGCCCGGAGGTAGGGAGGATCGGGTATGGCTACACCTTC. Translating it yields CASSPEVGRIGYGYTF.

The chain joins TRBV4-1 to TRBJ1-5; D may be TRBD1 (5 bases). The CDR3 is 16 amino acids. V lost 0 bases and J 4 bases, leaving 13 bases between the germline ends. Germline V gene sequence: CDR1 MGHRA, CDR2 YSYEKL. As DNA, the CDR3 is TGCGCCAGCAGCCAAGATCCCGGGGGTCGGAATCAGCCCCAGCATTTT. Its translation is CASSQDPGGRNQPQHF.

V is TRBV6-1 and J is TRBJ1-3, with 9 bases matching TRBD1. This CDR3 comprises 16 residues. Germline V gives CDR1 MNHNS, CDR2 SASEGT. Trimming cost V 4 bases and J 1 base; bases outside gene matches: 5. The CDR3 DNA reads TGTGCCAGCAGTGGACAGGGGGGTAGGTCTGGAAACACCATATATTTT. This sequence encodes CASSGQGGRSGNTIYF.

V and J are TRBV4-1 and TRBJ1-1, with 7 bases identical to TRBD1. V gave up 5 bases and J gave up 0 bases; unmatched junction bases: 3. Germline V lookup: CDR1 MGHRA, CDR2 YSYEKL. The CDR3 is 14 amino acids. Here the CDR3 reads CASSADRMNTEAFF. The CDR3 nucleotides read TGCGCCAGCAGCGCGGACAGGATGAACACTGAAGCTTTCTTT.

Here the CDR3 reads CASSPDQGLYGYTF. The CDR3 region has the DNA TGTGCCAGTAGTCCCGATCAGGGACTCTATGGCTACACCTTC. This chain joins TRBV19 and TRBJ1-2, with a tentative D call TRBD1 (5 bases). Germline V gene lookup returns CDR1 LNHDA and CDR2 SQIVND (reference sequence). The CDR3 runs to 14 residues. V gave up 5 bases and J gave up 4 bases, with 14 bases separating them.

DNA for the CDR3: TGTGCCAGCAGCTTATCGGGCGGGGGATTTGACTACGAGCAGTACTTC. Residues: CASSLSGGGFDYEQYF. The J gene is TRBJ2-7, the V gene TRBV7-3; 7 bases align to TRBD2. The CDR3 spans 16 residues. Germline loops: CDR1 SGHTA, CDR2 FQGTGA. Germline trimming cut 2 bases from V and 3 bases from J; bases unmatched to any gene: 10.

The V call is TRBV10-1, the J call TRBJ2-3; 8 bases are a match to TRBD2. Germline assignment: CDR1 WNHNN and CDR2 SYGVQD (reference sequence). This CDR3 contains 16 residues. V trimming: 0 bases; J trimming: 4 bases; junction bases outside the gene matches: 6. CDR3 sequence: CASSESVAGWADTQYF. The CDR3 DNA follows: TGCGCCAGCAGTGAGTCGGTAGCGGGATGGGCAGATACGCAGTATTTT.

V is TRBV21-1 and J is TRBJ2-5; TRBD2, as called in the table, went unchecked against the DNA. TRBV21-1 corresponds to a pseudogene. The CDR3 runs to 19 residues. CDR3 nucleotides: TGTGCCAGCAGCAAAGTAGAGTTAGCGGGGGGGTTGGGTAAAGAGACCCAGTACTTC. Translating it yields CASSKVELAGGLGKETQYF.

This chain joins TRBV19 and TRBJ2-5; D is undetermined. V lost 4 bases, J lost 7 bases, and 7 bases lay in between. The CDR3 has 11 amino acids. The germline V gene has CDR1 LNHDA and CDR2 SQIVND (reference sequence). The CDR3 here is CASSKTGTQYF. In DNA form, the CDR3 reads TGTGCCAGTAGTAAGACGGGGACCCAGTACTTC.

A single count supports this clone. This chain joins TRBV2 and TRBJ2-1; 10 bases are a match to TRBD2. Germline CDR1 reads SNHLY; CDR2 reads FYNNEI. The CDR3 has 16 amino acids. V dropped 6 bases and J dropped 1; count of bases not matched to a gene: 6. CDR3 loop: CASRPSSGRSYNEQFF. Here the CDR3 DNA reads TGTGCCAGCAGACCTTCTAGCGGGAGATCCTACAATGAGCAGTTCTTC.

The CDR3 DNA sequence: TGTGCCAGCAGTCCACAGAGCAACTTTCCCGGGGAGCTGTTTTTT. This translates into CASSPQSNFPGELFF. V and J are TRBV6-4 and TRBJ2-2; D uncertain. The CDR3 sequence is 15 residues long. Trimming took off 5 bases at V and 6 bases at J, with 16 bases between the two ends. CDR1 is MRHNA, CDR2 SNTAGT, per germline.

This sequence joins TRBV6-5 and TRBJ2-1, with TRBD2 identical over 7 bases. Germline assignment: CDR1 MNHEY and CDR2 SVGAGI. V lost 0 bases, J lost 1 base, and 3 bases stayed unmatched. The CDR3 has 16 amino acids. This CDR3 is CASSYSTRGSYNEQFF. CDR3 nucleotide sequence: TGTGCCAGCAGTTACTCGACGCGGGGGTCCTACAATGAGCAGTTCTTC.

The chain employs TRBV15 and TRBJ2-3; TRBD2 matches 7 bases. The CDR3 has 18 residues. V lost 1 base to trimming and J lost 1 base; unmatched junction nucleotides: 11. Germline loops: CDR1 LNHNV, CDR2 YYDKDF (reference sequence). As DNA, the CDR3 is TGTGCCACCAGCAGAGGGGGCTTAGCGGGTGGTCGCACAGATACGCAGTATTTT. Protein sequence: CATSRGGLAGGRTDTQYF. Variable domain in full (rest from reference TRBV15 and TRBJ2-3): DAMVIQNPRYQVTQFGKPVTLSCSQTLNHNVMYWYQQKSSQAPKLLFHYYDKDFNNEADTPDNFQSRRPNTSFCFLDIRSPGLGDTAMYLCATSRGGLAGGRTDTQYFGPGTRLTVL.

The chain has TRBV7-3 and TRBJ2-1; 9 bases agree with TRBD2. V was pared by 1 base and J by 4 bases, with 2 bases of the junction left unmatched. Germline-derived CDR1 and CDR2 are SGHTA and FQGTGA. This CDR3 has 15 amino acids. The CDR3 reads CASSLSGGGYNEQFF. In DNA, the CDR3 is TGTGCCAGCAGCTTAAGCGGGGGGGGGTACAATGAGCAGTTCTTC.

The chain couples TRBV19 to TRBJ2-5; weak D call: TRBD1 (6 bases). The end of the DNA aligns better with TRBJ2-7, so the J call may be wrong. CDR1 and CDR2 (germline): LNHDA, SQIVND (reference sequence). This CDR3 is 14 amino acids long. This CDR3 is CASSRYRDTGEQYF. The CDR3 region has the DNA TGTGCCAGTAGTAGATACAGGGATACTGGCGAGCAGTACTTC.